The next 12 T cell receptor delta chains were all read from a single sample in a study of gamma-delta T cells after stem cell transplantation. TCRdb ran CATT on the RT-PCR reads. The sample comprises 2,500 to 3,000 delta-chain clones, around 5% of which are singletons, and roughly 10% rests with the top ten. Sequencing used gamma-delta T cells. Receptor source: a human donor. It is not recorded whose cells these are; they may come from a transplant donor.

This clone was counted a few times. This sequence joins TRDV2 and TRDJ1; a weak D match, TRDD3 (5 bases). This CDR3 comprises 14 residues. Germline V CDR1 and CDR2: GEAIGNYY, EKD. V shed 1 base and J shed 1 base, with 9 bases lying between them. The CDR3 DNA sequence: TGTGCCTGTGACACACTCGATACCACCGATAAACTCATCTTT. The encoded protein is CACDTLDTTDKLIF.

This clone was seen only a few times. A much more abundant neighbour one base away suggests this may be a read error. The chain has TRDV2 and TRDJ3, with 9 positions matching TRDD3. The CDR3 covers 21 residues. Germline CDR1 reads GEAIGNYY; CDR2 reads EKD. For the CDR3, the DNA is TGTGCCTGTGACACGACTACTGGGGGACCTCCACGCTCCTGGGGCACCCGACAGATGTTTTTC. This encodes CACDTTTGGPPRSWGTRQMFF.

This clone has more than one count but fewer than ten. It differs at one base from a far larger clone, so likely a read error. Within the sample, other DNA sequences also encode this same CDR3. CDR3 loop: CACDTALGGYPSSWDTRQMFF. The DNA of the CDR3 is TGTGCCTGCGACACTGCTCTGGGGGGATACCCAAGCTCCTGGGACACCCGACAGATGTTTTTC. The rearrangement uses TRDV2 and TRDJ3; 9 nucleotides line up with TRDD3. The length of the CDR3 is 21 residues. Germline-derived CDR1 and CDR2 are GEAIGNYY and EKD.

This clone is deemed large. The same CDR3 arises from other DNA sequences in this sample as well. This chain joins TRDV2 and TRDJ1; a weak D match, TRDD3 (5 bases). The germline V gene has CDR1 GEAIGNYY and CDR2 EKD. V lost 0 bases to trimming and J lost 0 bases, with 10 bases between them. This CDR3 comprises 15 residues. CDR3 loop: CACDTVGKYTDKLIF. In DNA form, the CDR3 reads TGTGCCTGTGACACCGTGGGGAAGTACACCGATAAACTCATCTTT.

The rearrangement links TRDV1 to TRDJ3; 7 bases line up with TRDD3. Per the germline V gene, CDR1 is TSWWSYY and CDR2 is QGS. The CDR3 is made up of 24 amino acids. V lost 1 base to trimming and J lost 3 bases; unmatched junction nucleotides: 24. DNA for the CDR3: TGTGCTCTTGGGGAACCTCAAAGTCTTAGTGCTAGGGGATATTTAGGCTGGGACACCCGACAGATGTTTTTC. Translating it yields CALGEPQSLSARGYLGWDTRQMFF.

Note on this clone: This DNA translates differently at residue 4 from the TCRdb protein, which is that of a much larger clone; a read error is likely, and the protein shown is the DNA's own translation. The CDR3 loop reads CACVTTTGGPPRSWDTRQMFF. In nucleotides, the CDR3 is TGTGCCTGTGTCACGACTACTGGGGGACCTCCACGCTCCTGGGACACCCGACAGATGTTTTTC. The gene calls are TRDV2 and TRDJ3, with TRDD3 identical over 9 bases. The CDR3 runs 21 residues. Germline CDR1 is GEAIGNYY and CDR2 is EKD. Trimming took 5 bases from V and 0 from J; bases not matched to a gene: 16.

This clone was seen only a few times. One base away lies a much larger clone, so this may be a sequencing read error. The chain joins TRDV2 to TRDJ1; D may be TRDD3 (6 bases). Germline V gives CDR1 GEAIGNYY, CDR2 EKD. The CDR3 is made up of 15 amino acids. V lost 2 bases to trimming and J lost 0 bases, with 12 bases between them. The CDR3 nucleotides read TGTGCCTGTGACAAGATGGGGGGTCACACCGATAAACTCATCTTT. Translating it yields CACDKMGGHTDKLIF.

Concerning this clone: Being one base from a much bigger clone, this may be a read error. Different DNA sequences within this sample yield the same CDR3. This chain links TRDV2 with TRDJ1; TRDD2 is a possible D gene (5 bases). V was cut by 0 bases and J by 0 bases, with 19 bases left in between. The CDR3 loop spans 18 amino acids. CDR1 and CDR2 (germline): GEAIGNYY, EKD. The CDR3 DNA reads as TGTGCCTGTGACACCTCCTTCGGTCCGGGAGACAACACCGATAAACTCATCTTT. This sequence encodes CACDTSFGPGDNTDKLIF.

In its sample, this clone was seen a few times. A read error likely explains this, since a far larger clone differs by one base. The chain couples TRDV2 to TRDJ2; TRDD3 aligns across 9 bases. V gave up 2 bases and J gave up 0 bases; unmatched junction bases: 9. Germline CDR1 GEAIGNYY, CDR2 EKD. This CDR3 is 18 amino acids long. CDR3 bases: TGTGCCTGTGACAACCTACCGGGGGATACCGCTTTGACAGCACAACTCTTCTTT. The encoded protein is CACDNLPGDTALTAQLFF.

This clone was seen a handful of times. The chain carries TRDV1 and TRDJ1; TRDD3 might be the D (5 bases). Germline CDR1 and CDR2: TSWWSYY and QGS. The length of the CDR3 is 20 residues. V was trimmed by 2 bases and J by 0 bases, leaving 25 bases between them. CDR3 residues: CALGENPNLSRGVYTDKLIF. CDR3 DNA: TGTGCTCTTGGGGAAAACCCGAATCTTTCCCGGGGGGTATACACCGATAAACTCATCTTT.

This clone was detected only a few times. This probably arose from a read error, given a far larger clone one base away. Additional DNA sequences in this sample encode the identical CDR3. This chain joins TRDV2 and TRDJ1; D uncertain. Trimming took 7 bases from V and 5 from J, leaving 22 bases between them. Germline V gene sequence: CDR1 GEAIGNYY, CDR2 EKD. The CDR3 is 15 residues long. CDR3 protein: CACDPTQIVKDKLIF. The CDR3 DNA follows: TGTGCCTGCGACCCGACGCAGATCGTTAAGGATAAACTCATCTTT.

This clone has a handful of counts. TCRdb's listed protein matches a much larger clone and diverges from this DNA's translation at residue 12, likely through a read error; the protein shown comes from the DNA. The V gene is TRDV2, the J gene TRDJ1; 10 bases fit TRDD3. Germline-derived CDR1 and CDR2 are GEAIGNYY and EKD. The CDR3 sequence is 21 residues long. Unmatched junction bases numbered 18, after V lost 0 bases and J lost 0 bases. The CDR3 DNA is TGTGCCTGTGACACCGTCGGGGGATACGCCTATACGCGAACGGACACCGATAAACTCATCTTT. Protein: CACDTVGGYAYTRTDTDKLIF.